This TCR beta chain is drawn from a study of metastatic and nonmetastatic thyroid tumors. Study summary: Across peripheral blood and tumor or nodule tissue samples taken from malignant and benign thyroid patients, the repertoires were compared with one another.

This clone was recorded many times. What it binds is not known. Germline CDR1 is SGHAT and CDR2 is FQNNGV. The V end lost 5 bases, the J end lost 5 bases, and 10 bases lay between the germline ends. The CDR3 extends over 12 amino acids. Thyroid surgery had not been preceded by any treatment in any patient. The authors' processing: The study took CDR3 differences across clinicopathological groups and made a distant-metastasis classifier for papillary thyroid cancer from them. TCRdb recomputed clones from the PCR reads via MiXCR. The V and J calls and clone size are TCRdb's, not the authors'. The table lists over 30,000 clones, about 15% of them singletons. Study-level results: The study reportedly found significantly higher TCR beta diversity in malignant thyroid tumors than benign nodules, in blood and tumor.

Sequencing input: blood. The source is a male donor with papillary thyroid cancer or a benign thyroid nodule (not recorded which). Some clones in this sample may be carry-over from other donors' samples. The chain carries TRBV11-2 and TRBJ2-7; D might be TRBD2 (5 bases). The CDR3 is CASSITRDEQYF. The CDR3, as DNA: TGTGCCAGCAGCATTACTAGGGACGAGCAGTACTTC.